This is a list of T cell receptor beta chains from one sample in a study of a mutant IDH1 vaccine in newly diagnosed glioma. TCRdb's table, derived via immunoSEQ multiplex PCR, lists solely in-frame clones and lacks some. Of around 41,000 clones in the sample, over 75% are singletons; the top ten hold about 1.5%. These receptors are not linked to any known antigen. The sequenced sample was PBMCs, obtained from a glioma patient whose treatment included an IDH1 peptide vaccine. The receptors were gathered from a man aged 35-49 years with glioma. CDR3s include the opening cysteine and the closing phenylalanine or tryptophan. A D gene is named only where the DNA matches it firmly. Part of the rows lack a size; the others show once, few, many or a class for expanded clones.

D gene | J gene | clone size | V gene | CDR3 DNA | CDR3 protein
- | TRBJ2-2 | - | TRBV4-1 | TGCGCCAGCAGCCAGAGCAGCCTATTGACTGCCGGGGAGCTGTTTTTT | CASSQSSLLTAGELFF
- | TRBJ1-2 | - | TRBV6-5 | TGTGCCAGCAGTTACCTGTCCGGCTATGGCTACACCTTC | CASSYLSGYGYTF
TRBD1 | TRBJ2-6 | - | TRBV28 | TGTGCCAGCAGCCCGACAGGGTACGTCGCCAACGTCCTGACTTTC | CASSPTGYVANVLTF
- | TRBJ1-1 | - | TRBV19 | TGTGCCAGTAGTACCACCTTCTACGAGGGGAACACTGAAGCTTTCTTT | CASSTTFYEGNTEAFF
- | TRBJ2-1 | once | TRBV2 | TGTGCCAGCAAGGATTCACTGTACAATGAGCAGTTCTTC | CASKDSLYNEQFF
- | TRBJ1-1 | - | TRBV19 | TGTGCCAGTAGTCCGGGGACGGCGGCCCTAATGAACACTGAAGCTTTCTTT | CASSPGTAALMNTEAFF
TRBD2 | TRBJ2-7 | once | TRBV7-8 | TGTGCCAGCAGCATTAGCGGGAGGGCCTACGAGCAGTACTTC | CASSISGRAYEQYF
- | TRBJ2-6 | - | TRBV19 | TGTGCCAGTAGTATAGGGACGGGCAGCTCTGGGGCCAACGTCCTGACTTTC | CASSIGTGSSGANVLTF
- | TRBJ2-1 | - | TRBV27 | TGTGCCAGCAGTTATACTGTGTACAATGAGCAGTTCTTC | CASSYTVYNEQFF
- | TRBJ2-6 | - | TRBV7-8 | TGTGCCAGCAGCTTCCTGTGGTTCCAGGCGACGGACTCTGGGGCCAACGTCCTGACTTTC | CASSFLWFQATDSGANVLTF
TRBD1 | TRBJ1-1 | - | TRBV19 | TGTGCCAGTAGTTCAAAAAGGGACAGCACTGAAGCTTTCTTT | CASSSKRDSTEAFF
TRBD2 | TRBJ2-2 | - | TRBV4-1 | TGCGCCAGCAGCCAAAGAGGCGGGGGAACGAACACCGGGGAGCTGTTTTTT | CASSQRGGGTNTGELFF
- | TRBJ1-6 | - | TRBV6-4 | TGTGCCAGCAGTGACAGCTTCTCCTATAATTCACCCCTCCACTTT | CASSDSFSYNSPLHF
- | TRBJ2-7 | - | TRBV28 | TGTGCCAGCAGTTTGGCCTACGAGCAGTACTTC | CASSLAYEQYF
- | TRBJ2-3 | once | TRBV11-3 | TGTGCCAGCAGCTTAACCAGGGGTCGCACAGATACGCAGTATTTT | CASSLTRGRTDTQYF
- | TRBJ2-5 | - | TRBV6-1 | TGTGCCAGCAGTGAAGGCAACAGGGTGGGGCGCTTGGAGACCCAGTACTTC | CASSEGNRVGRLETQYF
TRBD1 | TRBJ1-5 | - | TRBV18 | TGTGCCAGCTCGGAGGGGACAGACCCGCAGCCCCAGCATTTT | CASSEGTDPQPQHF
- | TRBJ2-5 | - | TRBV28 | TGTGCCAGCAGTTCCGCCATGAGGGCGCGGGCCCAGTACTTC | CASSSAMRARAQYF
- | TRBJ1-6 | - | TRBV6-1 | TGTGCCAGCAGTGAAACACGTTGGGGTTCACCCCTCCACTTT | CASSETRWGSPLHF
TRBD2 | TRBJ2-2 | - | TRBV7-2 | TGTGCCAGCAGCCTGCTCTATAGCGGGGACGGGGAGCTGTTTTTT | CASSLLYSGDGELFF
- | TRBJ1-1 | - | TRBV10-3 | TGTGCCATCAGTGATTCGGACGACACTGAAGCTTTCTTT | CAISDSDDTEAFF
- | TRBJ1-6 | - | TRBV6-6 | TGTGCCAGCAATCCCACGGGACCCGGAGATTCACCCCTCCACTTT | CASNPTGPGDSPLHF
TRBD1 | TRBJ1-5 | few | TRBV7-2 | TGTGCCAGCAGCTTAGACAGGGGGCGAGGTCAGCCCCAGCATTTT | CASSLDRGRGQPQHF
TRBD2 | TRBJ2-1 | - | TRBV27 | TGTGCCAGCAGCTCCTGGGGGACTAGCGGGAGCAATGAGCAGTTCTTC | CASSSWGTSGSNEQFF
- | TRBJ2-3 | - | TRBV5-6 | TGTGCCAGCAGCTTAGGAGATACGCAGTATTTT | CASSLGDTQYF
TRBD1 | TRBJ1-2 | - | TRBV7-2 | TGTGCCAGCAGCCCCGTAGGACAGGGGCAGAACTATGGCTACACCTTC | CASSPVGQGQNYGYTF
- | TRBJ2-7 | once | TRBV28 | TGTGCCAGCAGTGAGGGGGACAACTCCTACGAGCAGTACTTC | CASSEGDNSYEQYF
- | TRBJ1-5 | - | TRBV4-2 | TGTGCCAGCAGCCAAGAGGTGTCAGTTTATCAGCCCCAGCATTTT | CASSQEVSVYQPQHF